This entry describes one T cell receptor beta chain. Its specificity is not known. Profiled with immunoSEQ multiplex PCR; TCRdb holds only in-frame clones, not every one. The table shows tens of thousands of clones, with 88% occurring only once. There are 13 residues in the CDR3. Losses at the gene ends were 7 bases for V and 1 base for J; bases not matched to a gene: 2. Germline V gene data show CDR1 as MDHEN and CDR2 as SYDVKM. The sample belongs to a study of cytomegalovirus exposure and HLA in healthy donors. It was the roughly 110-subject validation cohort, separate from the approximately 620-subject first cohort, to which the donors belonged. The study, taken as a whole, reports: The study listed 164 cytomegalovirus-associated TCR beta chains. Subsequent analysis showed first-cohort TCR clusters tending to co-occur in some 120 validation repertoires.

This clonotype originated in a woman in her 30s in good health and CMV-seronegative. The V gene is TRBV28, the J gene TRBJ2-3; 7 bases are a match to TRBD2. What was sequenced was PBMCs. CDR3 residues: CASIGGGTDTQYF. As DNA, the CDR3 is TGTGCCAGCATTGGGGGGGGCACAGATACGCAGTATTTT.